The 22 T cell receptor beta chains reported below all come from one sample, sequenced in a study of T cell repertoires in cytomegalovirus infection. TCRdb used MiXCR to reprocess the reads, holding one entry per CDR3 protein. The table shows approximately 100,000 distinct CDR3 sequences, with around 31% occurring only once. These receptors have no identified antigens. This sample comprised CD8+ T cells from cultured PBMCs, obtained from culture after CMV antigen stimulation. These receptors were collected from a human donor in good health (CMV status not recorded). Some clones in this sample may be carry-over from other donors' samples.

This clonotype was seen a few times. This sequence joins TRBV5-6 and TRBJ2-2; maybe TRBD2 (5 bases). CDR3 length: 13 amino acids. V lost 4 bases and J 4 bases, leaving 8 bases between the germline ends. Germline V CDR1 and CDR2: SGHDT, YYEEEE. The CDR3 here is CASSPEGTGELFF. The CDR3 coding sequence is TGTGCCAGCAGCCCCGAGGGCACCGGGGAGCTGTTTTTT.

This clonotype appeared a few times. V is TRBV6-1 and J is TRBJ2-2; no reliable D call. The CDR3 has 13 amino acids. From germline, CDR1 is MNHNS and CDR2 SASEGT. With 3 bases removed from V and 4 bases from J, the gap between germline ends came to 6 bases. CDR3 in amino acids: CASSDSPTGELFF. The CDR3 bases are TGTGCCAGCAGTGATTCCCCCACCGGGGAGCTGTTTTTT.

In this sample, this clonotype turned up a few times. The genes are TRBV15 and TRBJ2-7; D ambiguous. Germline-derived CDR1 and CDR2 are LNHNV and YYDKDF (reference sequence). V gave up 0 bases and J gave up 0 bases, with 15 bases separating them. This CDR3 spans 17 amino acids. CDR3 loop: CATSRELRTDLSYEQYF. CDR3 DNA: TGTGCCACCAGCAGAGAGTTAAGGACGGATCTCTCCTACGAGCAGTACTTC. Supplemented by reference TRBV15 and TRBJ2-7, the full variable domain reads DAMVIQNPRYQVTQFGKPVTLSCSQTLNHNVMYWYQQKSSQAPKLLFHYYDKDFNNEADTPDNFQSRRPNTSFCFLDIRSPGLGDTAMYLCATSRELRTDLSYEQYFGPGTRLTVT.

J is TRBJ1-1 and V is TRBV20-1; D not certain. V shed 0 bases and J shed 1 base, with 9 bases lying between them. CDR1 DFQATT and CDR2 SNEGSKA come from the germline V gene (reference sequence). The CDR3 loop spans 14 amino acids. The CDR3 bases are TGCAGTGCTAGAGATATTCGGGAGAACACTGAAGCTTTCTTT. It translates to CSARDIRENTEAFF.

This clonotype was seen repeatedly, ten times or more. The V and J genes are TRBV7-2 and TRBJ2-2; 7 bases are shared with TRBD1. The CDR3 covers 15 residues. Germline CDR1 is SGHTA and CDR2 is FQGNSA. With 5 bases clipped from V and 7 bases from J, the junction kept 10 bases outside the gene matches. CDR3 residues: CASSPPTGWDGELFF. The DNA of the CDR3 is TGTGCCAGCAGCCCGCCGACAGGGTGGGACGGGGAGCTGTTTTTT.

This clonotype was found many times. This chain uses TRBV7-9 with TRBJ2-5; D is unresolved. Germline assignment: CDR1 SEHNR and CDR2 FQNEAQ (reference sequence). V lost 0 bases and J lost 4, with 6 bases in between. CDR3 size: 13 residues. CDR3: CASSLAARETQYF. CDR3 sequence (DNA): TGTGCCAGCAGCTTAGCGGCCAGAGAGACCCAGTACTTC.

A few counts support this clonotype. The genes are TRBV6-1 and TRBJ1-3, with D perhaps TRBD1 (5 bases). V was shortened by 5 bases and J by 0 bases, with 11 bases between the two germline ends. This CDR3 region has 15 residues. CDR1 MNHNS and CDR2 SASEGT come from the germline V gene. CDR3 sequence reads: CASSTGSSSGNTIYF. The CDR3 coding sequence is TGTGCCAGCAGTACAGGCTCTAGCTCTGGAAACACCATATATTTT.

The rearrangement links TRBV6-2 or TRBV6-3 to TRBJ1-1; D is perhaps TRBD1 (5 bases). Germline CDR1 MNHEY, CDR2 SVGEGT. V lost 2 bases and J 4 bases, leaving 11 bases between the germline ends. CDR3 length equals 14 residues. This CDR3 is CASSYTIGGTEAFF. The CDR3 coding sequence is TGTGCCAGCAGTTACACAATTGGGGGCACTGAAGCTTTCTTT.

The chain combines TRBV10-3 with TRBJ1-5; D unresolved. The CDR3 has 14 amino acids. Germline-derived CDR1 and CDR2 are ENHRY and SYGVKD. V lost 3 bases, J lost 3 bases, and 9 bases lay in between. The CDR3 DNA reads as TGTGCCATCAGTGAAGTCAGATCCAATCAGCCCCAGCATTTT. Encoded protein: CAISEVRSNQPQHF.

This sequence joins TRBV7-2 and TRBJ1-6, with TRBD1 matching 8 bases. V gave up 5 bases and J gave up 0 bases; unmatched junction bases: 3. The CDR3 sequence is 16 residues long. CDR1 is SGHTA, CDR2 FQGNSA, per germline. CDR3 DNA: TGTGCCAGCAGCGACAGGGGAAGCTCCTATAATTCACCCCTCCACTTT. This encodes CASSDRGSSYNSPLHF. The full variable domain, rest sourced from reference TRBV7-2 and TRBJ1-6, is GAGVSQSPSNKVTEKGKDVELRCDPISGHTALYWYRQSLGQGLEFLIYFQGNSAPDKSGLPSDRFSAERTGGSVSTLTIQRTQQEDSAVYLCASSDRGSSYNSPLHFGNGTRLTVT.

This clonotype was picked up many times. J is TRBJ1-2 and V is TRBV7-6; D is perhaps TRBD1 (5 bases). CDR3 length: 13 amino acids. The V end was cut by 5 bases, the J end by 7 bases, with 14 bases between. The germline V gene has CDR1 SGHVS and CDR2 FNYEAQ. The chain's CDR3 is CASSHGALGGYTF. The CDR3 nucleotides read TGTGCCAGCAGCCACGGGGCCTTAGGTGGCTACACCTTC.

This clonotype was recorded a few times. The V call is TRBV14, the J call TRBJ1-1; TRBD1 is a possible D gene (5 bases). There are 15 residues in the CDR3. V was trimmed by 1 base and J by 1 base, leaving 10 bases between them. Germline V gives CDR1 SGHDN, CDR2 FVKESK. The chain's CDR3 is CASSQGRGTNTEAFF. The CDR3 DNA reads as TGTGCCAGCAGCCAAGGAAGGGGCACGAACACTGAAGCTTTCTTT.

V gene TRBV7-9 combines with J gene TRBJ1-5; tentative D call: TRBD1 (5 bases). V lost 4 bases and J 5 bases, leaving 15 bases between the germline ends. Germline V gene data show CDR1 as SEHNR and CDR2 as FQNEAQ (reference sequence). The CDR3 totals 15 residues. CDR3 amino acids: CASSWDGSVHQPQHF. CDR3 DNA: TGTGCCAGCAGCTGGGACGGCTCTGTCCATCAGCCCCAGCATTTT.

V gene TRBV12-3 or TRBV12-4 combines with J gene TRBJ2-3, with TRBD1 identical over 8 bases. The CDR3 is made up of 17 amino acids. The J segment lost 3 bases and the V segment lost 6 bases, leaving 14 bases of the junction unmatched. The CDR3 loop reads CASRHDRGEVPTDTQYF. DNA of the CDR3: TGTGCCAGCAGACATGACAGGGGCGAGGTGCCGACAGATACGCAGTATTTT.

The rearrangement links TRBV12-3 or TRBV12-4 to TRBJ2-1, with D hard to call. V shed 6 bases and J shed 9 bases, with 9 bases lying between them. CDR3 length: 11 residues. The CDR3, as DNA: TGTGCCAGCAGCGCCATGGCTGAGCAGTTCTTC. It translates to CASSAMAEQFF.

This chain links TRBV20-1 with TRBJ2-1, with unresolved D. CDR3 length equals 13 residues. From germline, CDR1 is DFQATT and CDR2 SNEGSKA (reference sequence). The germline V and J ends were trimmed by 2 bases and 8 bases, with 13 bases remaining between them. The CDR3 spells CSARPTQGHEQFF. The CDR3 DNA is TGCAGTGCTAGACCGACACAAGGACATGAGCAGTTCTTC.

The rearrangement uses TRBV13 and TRBJ1-1; no reliable D call. Between the trimmed V and J ends, which lost 0 bases and 5 bases, there was a span of 10 bases. CDR3 length: 14 amino acids. Germline CDR1 is PRHDT and CDR2 is FYEKMQ (reference sequence). The CDR3 loop reads CASSLGVLGTEAFF. The CDR3 DNA reads TGTGCCAGCAGCTTAGGGGTCTTGGGGACTGAAGCTTTCTTT. The variable domain in full, completed from reference TRBV13 and TRBJ1-1, reads AAGVIQSPRHLIKEKRETATLKCYPIPRHDTVYWYQQGPGQDPQFLISFYEKMQSDKGSIPDRFSAQQFSDYHSELNMSSLELGDSALYFCASSLGVLGTEAFFGQGTRLTVV.

This chain joins TRBV11-1 and TRBJ2-7; D is perhaps TRBD1 (6 bases). CDR3 length: 15 residues. Deletions cut 5 bases from V and 0 bases from J, with 14 bases between. Germline V gene sequence: CDR1 SGHAT, CDR2 FQDESV (reference sequence). The CDR3 spells CASSVGQSSSYEQYF. The CDR3 DNA reads TGTGCCAGCAGCGTAGGACAGTCTAGCTCCTACGAGCAGTACTTC. Using reference TRBV11-1 and TRBJ2-7 for the parts outside the CDR3, the full variable domain is EAEVAQSPRYKITEKSQAVAFWCDPISGHATLYWYRQILGQGPELLVQFQDESVVDDSQLPKDRFSAERLKGVDSTLKIQPAELGDSAMYLCASSVGQSSSYEQYFGPGTRLTVT.

This chain joins TRBV28 and TRBJ1-5; 8 bases align to TRBD1. V gave up 6 bases and J gave up 2 bases; unmatched junction bases: 3. The CDR3 totals 14 residues. Per germline, CDR1 MDHEN and CDR2 SYDVKM. The CDR3, as DNA: TGTGCCAGCAGCACGGACAGGGGCAATCAGCCCCAGCATTTT. This translates into CASSTDRGNQPQHF.

This chain uses TRBV15 with TRBJ1-5; 9 bases map to TRBD1. J gave up 4 bases and V 5 bases, and 6 bases lay outside the gene matches. The V gene's germline CDR1 is LNHNV and CDR2 YYDKDF (reference sequence). The CDR3 contains 15 residues. CDR3 in DNA: TGTGCCACCAGCGGGGACAGGGCCCGTAATCAGCCCCAGCATTTT. Amino acids: CATSGDRARNQPQHF.

This clonotype was seen only a few times. The chain combines TRBV12-3 or TRBV12-4 with TRBJ1-1; D not certain. The CDR3 is made up of 14 amino acids. V lost 3 bases and J 0 bases, leaving 8 bases between the germline ends. This chain's CDR3 is CASSLNSMNTEAFF. The CDR3, as DNA: TGTGCCAGCAGTTTGAACAGCATGAACACTGAAGCTTTCTTT.

This clonotype was observed many times. This sequence joins TRBV28 and TRBJ1-5; D is ambiguous. The germline gives CDR1 MDHEN, CDR2 SYDVKM. This CDR3 has 15 residues. With 0 bases removed from V and 5 bases from J, the gap between germline ends came to 11 bases. DNA of the CDR3: TGTGCCAGCAGTTTATGGGGCAATCCACATCAGCCCCAGCATTTT. Translating it yields CASSLWGNPHQPQHF.